This T cell receptor beta chain was observed in a study of blood T cell repertoires in COVID-19. Study overall: Samples representing acute and convalescent COVID-19 were sourced from the United States, Italy and Spain. Sources were T cells, B-cell-depleted T cells, or PBMCs; the material itself was cDNA or gDNA.

TCRdb's copy holds only in-frame clones and misses some; the assay was immunoSEQ multiplex PCR. The sample consists of about 240,000 clones, approximately 87% of them appearing once. The length of the CDR3 is 12 residues. V was clipped by 7 bases and J by 5 bases, with 11 bases between them. Germline assignment: CDR1 MRHNA and CDR2 SNTAGT. The sequenced sample was peripheral blood. This chain links TRBV6-4 with TRBJ2-5; D is perhaps TRBD1 (5 bases). This receptor was obtained from a man aged 60 to 69 with acute or convalescent COVID-19. This CDR3 reads CASILRVETQYF. CDR3 in DNA: TGTGCCAGCATCCTCAGGGTGGAGACCCAGTACTTC.